Given below is one T cell receptor beta chain in context. Its antigen target is currently unknown. No per-base quality is available; no much larger clone lies one base away. This sample is part of a study of shared clonotypes between healthy human individuals (dated by TCRdb to 2020 to 2022). Background on the whole study: The cohort included three men and a couple of women between 18 and 49 years of age. Per donor, three plates each were used for CD4 naive and CD4 memory, two for CD8 naive, and one for CD8 memory. To estimate repertoire size and how much clonotype sharing occurs between individuals, the study deeply sequenced the blood TCR repertoires of a handful of healthy adults. Libraries were prepared and TCR repertoires were sequenced by different laboratories using diverse techniques, in order to increase sequencing depth and limit assay-specific biases. Between about 0.8 and 9.5 billion PBMCs per donor were obtained by leukapheresis.

What the authors observed across the whole study: Even with the large sequencing depth, rarefaction of the sorted-subset datasets indicated that sequencing was incomplete. Sharing across a handful of donors was observed for about 4.8% of naive CD4, 3.5% of naive CD8, 2% to 2.5% of memory CD4, and about 0.4% of memory CD8 clonotypes. Sampling was restricted to blood, and TCR repertoires in tissues likely differ from the TCR repertoires found in blood. Pairwise subsampling led to the expectation that sequencing depth would affect the degree of clonotype sharing among donors. Because the study included only a small number of donors, the genetic and exposure-history diversity represented was limited. Estimated clonotype richness was generally larger for naive than for memory subsets. Compared with non-shared clonotypes, the clonotypes found in all four sorted-subset donors had higher generation probabilities.

The donors were healthy, HIV-negative adults with no recently reported acute infections or vaccinations. Every donor was a Caucasian adult living in Nashville, Tennessee, USA. CD4+ T cells were enriched through magnetic negative selection, after which naive cells were positively selected on CD45RA and the remaining negative fraction served as the memory subset. After blood collection by leukapheresis, PBMCs were isolated using Ficoll-Histopaque density gradient centrifugation and then cryopreserved in the vapor phase of liquid nitrogen. Purity and quantity of every magnetically sorted T cell population were checked by analytical flow cytometry. Each sorted fraction had its genomic DNA isolated and then quantified by UV absorbance on a Nanodrop 2000c. TCR CDR3 regions were amplified from genomic DNA by multiplex PCR using the deep immunoSEQ assay. Extracted genomic DNA from each cell subset was spread evenly across all wells of several immunoSEQ 96-well plates, with each plate serving as a replicate. For sorted subsets, about 210 ng of genomic DNA, equivalent to some 30,000 T cell genomes, went into each replicate PCR. Purified libraries were quantified with a Qubit 3.0 fluorometer, sized on a Bioanalyzer 2100, and re-quantified with the KAPA Library Quantification kit. A separate single-read 150-cycle Illumina NextSeq 550 flow cell was used to sequence each immunoSEQ 96-well plate. Per the source publication's procedure: The immunoSEQ output contained only junctional sequences without quality scores, so filtering could not match that applied to full-length reads. Sequences were annotated with PyIR, a Python wrapper for IgBLAST v1.9, and V/J genes and CDR3 were assigned using IMGT germline references. Reads with weak V/J assignments (E-value above 1e-6), missing CDR3, stop codons, out-of-frame junctions, or ambiguous translated residues were removed. V3J clonotypes were defined as sequences sharing the same inferred V gene, J gene, and CDR3 amino acid sequence. Percentage overlap between repertoires was calculated by dividing the number of shared unique clonotypes by the size of the smaller repertoire. Richness of each repertoire was evaluated using RTK rarefaction, the Chao1 estimator, and Recon v2.1 estimates of unobserved clonotypes. Generation probabilities for all TCRbeta clonotypes obtained by the gDNA method from a handful of donors were computed using OLGA. As stored in TCRdb, this immuneACCESS dataset retains in-frame rearrangements with V and J assigned. A fraction of the clones does not appear; measured against another copy, unresolved V genes explain less than half of the discrepancy, and the remainder lacks a known reason. The DNA gave D and trimming, while V, J and clone size come from that table. For this sample there are about 2.3 million clones; around 90% appear just once. The top ten hold 0.37% of the sample.

V drops 6 bases and J drops 6 bases, leaving 9 bases in between. CDR1 MNHEY and CDR2 SVGAGI were looked up in the germline V gene. The CDR3 starts with the cysteine, ends with the phenylalanine, and has 12 residues. Of all the DNA, just the CDR3 is kept, 36 bases in frame from base 1. Recombination connected TRBV6-5 to TRBJ2-1; no D segment can be confidently identified. The TCR originated in a man aged 18 to 29 in good health. Some clones in this sample may be carry-over from other donors' samples. The sequencing sample was made of naive CD4+ T cells from PBMCs. The cell subset or site label corresponds to: CD45RA+ positively selected. The nucleotides are TGTGCCAGCAGCCCCGGTCTCAATGAGCAGTTCTTC. It is translated as CASSPGLNEQFF.